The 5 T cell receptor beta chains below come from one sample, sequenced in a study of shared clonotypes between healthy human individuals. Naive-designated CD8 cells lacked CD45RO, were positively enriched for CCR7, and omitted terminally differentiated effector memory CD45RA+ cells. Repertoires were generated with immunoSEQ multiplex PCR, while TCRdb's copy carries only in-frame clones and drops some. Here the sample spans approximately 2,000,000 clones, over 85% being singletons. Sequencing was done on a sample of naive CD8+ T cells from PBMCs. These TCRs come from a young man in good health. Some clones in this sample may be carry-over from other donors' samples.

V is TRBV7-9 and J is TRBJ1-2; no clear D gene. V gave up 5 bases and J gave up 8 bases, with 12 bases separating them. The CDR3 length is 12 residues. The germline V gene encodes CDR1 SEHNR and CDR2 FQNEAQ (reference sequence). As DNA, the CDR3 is TGTGCCAGCAGCATCCAGGCAGAGGGCTACACCTTC. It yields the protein CASSIQAEGYTF.

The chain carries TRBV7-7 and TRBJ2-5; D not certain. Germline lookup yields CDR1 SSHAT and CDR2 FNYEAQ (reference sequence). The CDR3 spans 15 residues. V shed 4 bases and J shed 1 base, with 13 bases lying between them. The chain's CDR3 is CASSSSPDPQETQYF. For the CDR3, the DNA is TGTGCCAGCAGCTCTAGTCCGGACCCCCAAGAGACCCAGTACTTC.

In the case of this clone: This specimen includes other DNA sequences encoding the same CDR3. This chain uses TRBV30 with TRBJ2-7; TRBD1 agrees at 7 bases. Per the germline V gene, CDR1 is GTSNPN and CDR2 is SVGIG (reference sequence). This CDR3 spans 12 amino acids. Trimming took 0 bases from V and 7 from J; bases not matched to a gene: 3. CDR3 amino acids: CAWSVLRGEQYF. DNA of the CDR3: TGTGCCTGGAGTGTACTCAGGGGGGAGCAGTACTTC.

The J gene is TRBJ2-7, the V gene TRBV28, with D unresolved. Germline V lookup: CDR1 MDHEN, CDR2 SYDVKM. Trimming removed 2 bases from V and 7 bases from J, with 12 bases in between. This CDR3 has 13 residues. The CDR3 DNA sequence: TGTGCCAGCAGTTTAGTGGACGCGGATGAGCAGTACTTC. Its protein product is CASSLVDADEQYF.

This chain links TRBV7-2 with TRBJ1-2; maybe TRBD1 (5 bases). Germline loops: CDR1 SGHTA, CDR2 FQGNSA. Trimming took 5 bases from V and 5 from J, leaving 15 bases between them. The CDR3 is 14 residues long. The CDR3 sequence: CASSATRVVYGYTF. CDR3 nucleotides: TGTGCCAGCAGCGCGACCAGGGTGGTGTATGGCTACACCTTC.